This T cell receptor (beta chain) was obtained from a study of cytomegalovirus exposure and HLA in healthy donors. The PCR contained 60 Vbeta and 13 Jbeta primers. Clones were read by immunoSEQ multiplex PCR, and TCRdb kept only the in-frame ones, dropping some. This sample has approximately 120,000 clones; around 82% occur once, and the top ten carry 3.6%. CDR1 and CDR2 from the germline V gene are SEHNR and FQNEAQ (reference sequence). The germline V and J ends were trimmed by 5 bases and 8 bases, with 18 bases remaining between them. The CDR3 has 15 residues. This clone was observed once. Sequenced: PBMCs. The sequence came from a man in his forties in good health and CMV-seronegative. V usage is TRBV7-9 and J usage is TRBJ1-4; D is perhaps TRBD1 (6 bases). CDR3 sequence: CASSPSGDIGEKLFF. The CDR3 nucleotides are TGTGCCAGCAGCCCTTCAGGGGATATAGGAGAAAAACTGTTTTTT.